This entry concerns a single TCR beta chain. Template switching introduced UMIs that contain a 6-nucleotide sample barcode. TCRdb re-called the 5' RACE reads; one entry per CDR3 protein, DNA not given. This sample contains approximately 160,000 distinct CDR3 sequences. These data originate in a study of monozygotic twins with inflammatory bowel disease. Source material: blood. The TCR sequence derives from a human donor with ulcerative colitis or Crohn's disease, or a healthy co-twin of an affected twin (not recorded which).

CDR3 residues: CASSRSGTNYEQYF. The chain has TRBV5-4 and TRBJ2-7; no DNA is available, so the TRBD1 call from TCRdb remains unchecked. The V gene's germline CDR1 is SGHNT and CDR2 YYREEE (reference sequence). The CDR3 spans 14 residues.